Presented here are 32 T cell receptor beta chains from one specimen sequenced in a study of cytomegalovirus exposure and HLA in healthy donors. The PCR ran on 60 Vbeta and 13 Jbeta primers. Assay used: immunoSEQ multiplex PCR; TCRdb lists only in-frame clones, some missing. The profile shows around 100,000 clones, approximately 72% of them singletons. The specimen sequenced was PBMCs. The receptors were sampled from a woman aged 45-59 years in good health and CMV-seronegative.

The chain employs TRBV5-1 and TRBJ2-5, with TRBD2 matching 8 bases. J lost 5 bases, V lost 0 bases, and 6 bases had no gene match. The germline CDR1 and CDR2 sequences are SGHRS and YFSETQ. The CDR3 is 15 amino acids. CDR3 coding DNA: TGCGCCAGCAGCTTGGCCAGAGCGGGAGAGGAGACCCAGTACTTC. Residues: CASSLARAGEETQYF.

The chain combines TRBV5-1 with TRBJ2-7, with D possibly TRBD1 on 6 matching bases. Germline V lookup: CDR1 SGHRS, CDR2 YFSETQ. V lost 0 bases to trimming and J lost 6 bases, with 16 bases between them. The CDR3 is made up of 15 amino acids. The CDR3 spells CASSLAAGEVGEQYF. CDR3 in DNA: TGCGCCAGCAGCTTGGCGGCAGGGGAAGTTGGCGAGCAGTACTTC.

The chain combines TRBV7-9 with TRBJ2-3; TRBD2 matches at 16 bases. CDR1 is SEHNR, CDR2 FQNEAQ, per germline (reference sequence). The CDR3 spans 17 residues. The J segment lost 10 bases and the V segment lost 2 bases, leaving 9 bases of the junction unmatched. For the CDR3, the DNA is TGTGCCAGCAGCTTAAGGCGAGGGACTAGCGGGAGGGCCGCGCAGTATTTT. Its translation is CASSLRRGTSGRAAQYF.

This chain links TRBV7-2 with TRBJ1-1; D ambiguous. Germline V lookup: CDR1 SGHTA, CDR2 FQGNSA. V gave up 5 bases and J gave up 1 base, with 11 bases separating them. This CDR3 has 14 residues. CDR3 DNA sequence: TGTGCCAGCAGCCGGACTTACGCGAACACTGAAGCTTTCTTT. Translated: CASSRTYANTEAFF. The entire variable domain, with the rest obtained from reference TRBV7-2 and TRBJ1-1, is as follows: GAGVSQSPSNKVTEKGKDVELRCDPISGHTALYWYRQSLGQGLEFLIYFQGNSAPDKSGLPSDRFSAERTGGSVSTLTIQRTQQEDSAVYLCASSRTYANTEAFFGQGTRLTVV.

There are a few counts of this clone. The genes are TRBV9 and TRBJ1-2, with a possible D match to TRBD1 (5 bases). Trimming removed 6 bases from V and 9 bases from J, with 9 bases in between. This CDR3 is 10 amino acids long. In germline, CDR1 is SGDLS, CDR2 YYNGEE. This chain's CDR3 is CASTGRSYTF. The CDR3 bases are TGTGCCAGCACAGGGAGGAGCTACACCTTC.

The genes are TRBV18 and TRBJ1-1; 7 bases are shared with TRBD1. The CDR3 contains 13 residues. Germline V gene sequence: CDR1 KGHSH, CDR2 LQKENI. V trimming: 5 bases; J trimming: 6 bases; junction bases outside the gene matches: 6. CDR3 amino acids: CASSIGGAAEAFF. The DNA for the CDR3 is TGTGCCAGCTCAATAGGGGGCGCGGCTGAAGCTTTCTTT.

V gene TRBV6-5 combines with J gene TRBJ1-1, with no clear D. The ends were cut back, 5 bases at V and 0 bases at J, with 10 bases in the middle. The CDR3 has 14 amino acids. Germline CDR1 reads MNHEY; CDR2 reads SVGAGI. The CDR3 protein is CASSPSGMNTEAFF. The CDR3 bases are TGTGCCAGCAGTCCTTCCGGGATGAACACTGAAGCTTTCTTT.

The chain combines TRBV5-1 with TRBJ2-3, with D perhaps matching TRBD1 (6 bases). CDR1 is SGHRS, CDR2 YFSETQ, per germline. The CDR3 loop spans 14 amino acids. Trimming took off 4 bases at V and 2 bases at J, with 11 bases between the two ends. The CDR3 sequence: CASSLGTYTDTQYF. The DNA of the CDR3 is TGCGCCAGCAGCCTGGGGACATACACAGATACGCAGTATTTT.

This clone was seen a few times. V gene TRBV4-1 combines with J gene TRBJ2-7; D is perhaps TRBD2 (6 bases). This CDR3 contains 15 residues. Trimming cost V 0 bases and J 7 bases, with 16 bases left between them. The germline V gene has CDR1 MGHRA and CDR2 YSYEKL. CDR3 sequence: CASSQEPHGAGEQYF. In nucleotides, the CDR3 is TGCGCCAGCAGCCAAGAACCCCACGGGGCGGGGGAGCAGTACTTC.

The genes are TRBV2 and TRBJ2-1; 7 bases align to TRBD2. With V trimmed by 8 bases and J by 7 bases, 5 bases remained unmatched. The CDR3 length is 12 residues. Germline V lookup: CDR1 SNHLY, CDR2 FYNNEI. The CDR3 DNA reads as TGTGCCAGCTGGGAGGGTGGGAATGAGCAGTTCTTC. Protein sequence: CASWEGGNEQFF. Based on the CDR3 plus reference TRBV2 and TRBJ2-1, the full variable domain is EPEVTQTPSHQVTQMGQEVILRCVPISNHLYFYWYRQILGQKVEFLVSFYNNEISEKSEIFDDQFSVERPDGSNFTLKIRSTKLEDSAMYFCASWEGGNEQFFGPGTRLTVL.

The table lists this clone with a few counts. The chain employs TRBV2 and TRBJ2-1; 12 bases fit TRBD2. The CDR3 length is 16 residues. V trimming: 6 bases; J trimming: 7 bases; junction bases outside the gene matches: 10. The V gene's germline CDR1 is SNHLY and CDR2 FYNNEI. The CDR3 DNA reads TGTGCCAGCAGAGCCACGACTAGCGGGAGAGGAAATGAGCAGTTCTTC. Protein sequence: CASRATTSGRGNEQFF.

The chain joins TRBV7-6 to TRBJ1-1; unclear D gene. The CDR3 has 15 amino acids. Germline V gene lookup returns CDR1 SGHVS and CDR2 FNYEAQ. The V and J ends lost 7 bases and 3 bases respectively, with 18 bases between them. The CDR3 DNA follows: TGTGCCAGCAATTCCGTTGGCCGGCGGGACACTGAAGCTTTCTTT. Its translation: CASNSVGRRDTEAFF.

This rearrangement joins TRBV5-1 to TRBJ2-5; 9 bases map to TRBD1. V shed 0 bases and J 5 bases; nucleotides not matched to a gene: 8. This CDR3 spans 16 amino acids. Germline V gives CDR1 SGHRS, CDR2 YFSETQ. The CDR3 region has the DNA TGCGCCAGCAGCTTGGACGGGACAGGGTATGCGGAGACCCAGTACTTC. It specifies CASSLDGTGYAETQYF.

This clone occurred a few times. J is TRBJ2-1 and V is TRBV28; TRBD1 agrees at 7 bases. This CDR3 spans 11 amino acids. Germline V gene sequence: CDR1 MDHEN, CDR2 SYDVKM. V lost 8 bases to trimming and J lost 7 bases; unmatched junction nucleotides: 2. The CDR3 here is CASRQGNEQFF. The CDR3 nucleotides are TGTGCCAGCCGACAGGGTAATGAGCAGTTCTTC.

The CDR3 DNA reads as TGTGCCAGCAGCAGAGCGGGGGGGCCTGAGACCCAGTACTTC. Encoded protein: CASSRAGGPETQYF. The rearrangement links TRBV7-9 to TRBJ2-5; 10 positions match TRBD2. V shed 5 bases and J 5 bases; nucleotides not matched to a gene: 5. This CDR3 is 14 amino acids long. Germline CDR1 is SEHNR and CDR2 is FQNEAQ (reference sequence).

The chain is built from TRBV4-2 and TRBJ1-4, with TRBD1 matching over 7 bases. The CDR3 sequence is 15 residues long. Germline CDR1 and CDR2: LGHNA and YNFKEQ. After removal of 2 bases from V and 2 bases from J, the junction contained 2 bases not matched to a gene. In DNA, the CDR3 is TGTGCCAGCAGCCAAAGGGGGCAGACTAATGAAAAACTGTTTTTT. Protein sequence: CASSQRGQTNEKLFF.

In this sample, this clone turned up once. The V gene is TRBV6-1, the J gene TRBJ1-2, with no clear D. The V end was cut by 0 bases, the J end by 4 bases, with 6 bases between. CDR1 is MNHNS and CDR2 is SASEGT in the germline V gene. This CDR3 has 13 residues. The CDR3 spells CASSEAASYGYTF. CDR3 in DNA: TGTGCCAGCAGTGAAGCAGCGAGCTATGGCTACACCTTC.

A few counts support this clone. V usage is TRBV5-1 and J usage is TRBJ2-3; 11 bases are shared with TRBD1. The CDR3 spans 18 residues. V was clipped by 3 bases and J by 1 base; unmatched bases: 10. Germline-derived CDR1 and CDR2 are SGHRS and YFSETQ. CDR3 sequence reads: CASSSLLRDRGGTDTQYF. CDR3 DNA: TGCGCCAGCAGCTCCTTACTACGGGACAGGGGGGGCACAGATACGCAGTATTTT.

This sequence joins TRBV18 and TRBJ2-5; TRBD2 matches at 7 bases. J lost 0 bases, V lost 3 bases, and 10 bases had no gene match. In germline, CDR1 is KGHSH, CDR2 LQKENI. The CDR3 contains 17 residues. The CDR3 reads CASSPATAGPYQETQYF. For the CDR3, the DNA is TGTGCCAGCTCACCCGCAACAGCGGGGCCCTACCAAGAGACCCAGTACTTC.

The chain uses TRBV19 and TRBJ1-4, with D possibly being TRBD1 (6 bases). Trimming left V 4 bases short and J 5 bases short, with 14 bases between. Germline-derived CDR1 and CDR2 are LNHDA and SQIVND (reference sequence). The CDR3 runs 15 residues. The CDR3 DNA is TGTGCCAGTAGTAGCTATGGGGGGGCCAATGAAAAACTGTTTTTT. It is translated as CASSSYGGANEKLFF.

Here the CDR3 DNA reads TGCGCCAGCAGCCAGTATAGCGGGGACGACACCGGGGAGCTGTTTTTT. Protein product: CASSQYSGDDTGELFF. The rearrangement uses TRBV4-1 and TRBJ2-2, with TRBD2 identical over 8 bases. The trim removed 3 bases at V and 3 bases at J, leaving 6 bases unmatched. Germline CDR1 and CDR2: MGHRA and YSYEKL. CDR3 size: 16 residues.

V is TRBV18 and J is TRBJ2-7, with D tentatively TRBD1 (5 bases). V was pared by 3 bases and J by 5 bases, with 14 bases between. The CDR3 has 14 amino acids. Germline loops: CDR1 KGHSH, CDR2 LQKENI. The CDR3: CASSPGRGWDEQYF. CDR3 DNA: TGTGCCAGCTCACCTGGAAGGGGCTGGGACGAGCAGTACTTC.

In its sample, this clone was seen a few times. The CDR3 DNA is TGTGCCAGCAGCAATCCTAGCGGGGGTACACAAGAGACCCAGTACTTC. Translation gives CASSNPSGGTQETQYF. The V gene is TRBV4-2, the J gene TRBJ2-5; 10 nucleotides line up with TRBD2. The CDR3 runs 16 residues. V lost 5 bases and J lost 2; bases outside the gene matches: 8. Germline V CDR1 and CDR2: LGHNA, YNFKEQ.

This rearrangement joins TRBV5-8 to TRBJ1-6; 7 nucleotides agree with TRBD1. In germline, CDR1 is SGHTS, CDR2 YDEGEE. CDR3 length: 15 amino acids. V gave up 2 bases and J gave up 7 bases; unmatched junction bases: 6. CDR3 coding DNA: TGTGCCAGCAGCTTAGAGGGGGCAAGAAATTCACCCCTCCACTTT. Residues: CASSLEGARNSPLHF.

V and J are TRBV2 and TRBJ1-5; D is unclear. This CDR3 is 12 amino acids long. CDR1 SNHLY and CDR2 FYNNEI come from the germline V gene. V shed 4 bases and J shed 9 bases, with 10 bases lying between them. CDR3 sequence reads: CASSAPRSPQHF. The CDR3 DNA sequence: TGTGCCAGCAGTGCACCCCGGTCGCCCCAGCATTTT.

This clone was detected once. This chain links TRBV19 with TRBJ2-5; 8 bases agree with TRBD1. The CDR3 runs 14 residues. Germline CDR1 is LNHDA and CDR2 is SQIVND (reference sequence). Trimming took 5 bases from V and 1 from J; bases not matched to a gene: 3. DNA for the CDR3: TGTGCCAGTAGTTGGACAGGGAGCCAAGAGACCCAGTACTTC. As protein: CASSWTGSQETQYF.

This chain uses TRBV6-6 with TRBJ1-2; TRBD1 is a possible D gene (6 bases). Germline CDR1 and CDR2: MNHNY and SVGAGI (reference sequence). The CDR3 sequence is 14 residues long. V lost 4 bases, J lost 4 bases, and 13 bases lay in between. The CDR3 reads CASSLGTRGYGYTF. As DNA, the CDR3 is TGTGCCAGCAGTTTGGGGACACGCGGCTATGGCTACACCTTC.

The chain couples TRBV6-1 to TRBJ2-3; TRBD1 agrees at 10 bases. The trim removed 5 bases at V and 4 bases at J, leaving 6 bases unmatched. Per germline, CDR1 MNHNS and CDR2 SASEGT. This CDR3 spans 15 amino acids. The CDR3 nucleotides read TGTGCCAGCAGTCATCCCGGGACAGGGGCAGATACGCAGTATTTT. It codes for CASSHPGTGADTQYF.

The chain uses TRBV9 and TRBJ2-3; TRBD2 aligns across 11 bases. The CDR3 runs 16 residues. The V and J ends lost 0 bases and 8 bases, in that order; junction bases with no gene match: 8. The germline V gene has CDR1 SGDLS and CDR2 YYNGEE. The CDR3: CASSVDIAGGPGTQYF. As DNA, the CDR3 is TGTGCCAGCAGCGTAGATATAGCGGGAGGGCCAGGTACGCAGTATTTT.

This clone was picked up one time. The CDR3 bases are TGTGCCAGTAGGGGGCGACAGAACACTGAAGCTTTCTTT. This sequence encodes CASRGRQNTEAFF. J is TRBJ1-1 and V is TRBV19; D may be TRBD1 (5 bases). V lost 6 bases, J lost 1 base, and 9 bases lay in between. CDR1 LNHDA and CDR2 SQIVND come from the germline V gene (reference sequence). This CDR3 is 13 amino acids long.

This rearrangement joins TRBV27 to TRBJ2-1, with TRBD1 matching 10 bases. V lost 11 bases to trimming and J lost 7 bases; unmatched junction nucleotides: 20. The germline V gene encodes CDR1 MNHEY and CDR2 SMNVEV (reference sequence). CDR3 length: 17 amino acids. The CDR3 sequence is CASSPGQGKRVNNEQFF. The DNA for the CDR3 is TGTGCCTCCTCACCGGGACAGGGGAAAAGGGTTAATAATGAGCAGTTCTTC.

To note about this clone: One junction end disagrees with the germline gene, perhaps due to a read error. The V gene is TRBV7-7, the J gene TRBJ2-1, with a weak D call TRBD1 (6 bases). CDR3 length equals 16 residues. Germline V CDR1 and CDR2: SSHAT, FNYEAQ (reference sequence). The CDR3 loop reads CASSLAPGQNYNEQFF. CDR3 bases: TGTGCTAGCAGCTTAGCCCCGGGACAAAACTACAATGAGCAGTTCTTC. Filled out from reference TRBV7-7 and TRBJ2-1, the complete variable domain reads GAGVSQSPRYKVTKRGQDVTLRCDPISSHATLYWYQQALGQGPEFLTYFNYEAQPDKSGLPSDRFSAERPEGSISTLTIQRTEQRDSAMYRCASSLAPGQNYNEQFFGPGTRLTVL.